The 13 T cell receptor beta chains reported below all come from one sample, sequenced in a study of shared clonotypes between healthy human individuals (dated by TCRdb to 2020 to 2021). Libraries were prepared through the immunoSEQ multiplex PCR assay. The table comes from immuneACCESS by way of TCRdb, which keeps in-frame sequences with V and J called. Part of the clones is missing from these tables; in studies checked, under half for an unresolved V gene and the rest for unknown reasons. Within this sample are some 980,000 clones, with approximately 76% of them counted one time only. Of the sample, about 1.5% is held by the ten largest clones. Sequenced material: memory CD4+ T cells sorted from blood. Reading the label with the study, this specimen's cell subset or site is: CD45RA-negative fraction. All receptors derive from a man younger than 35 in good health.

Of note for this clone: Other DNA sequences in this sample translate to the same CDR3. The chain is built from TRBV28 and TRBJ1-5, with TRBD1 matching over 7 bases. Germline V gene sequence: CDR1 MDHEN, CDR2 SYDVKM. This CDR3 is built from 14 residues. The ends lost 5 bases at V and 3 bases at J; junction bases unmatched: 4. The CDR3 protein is CASSGGTVNQPQHF. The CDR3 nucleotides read TGTGCCAGCAGTGGGGGGACAGTCAATCAGCCCCAGCATTTT.

CDR3 sequence reads: CASSATGTSGMDTQYF. The CDR3 coding sequence is TGTGCCAGTAGTGCCACCGGGACTAGCGGGATGGATACGCAGTATTTT. V is TRBV19 and J is TRBJ2-3; 13 bases are shared with TRBD2. This CDR3 contains 16 residues. The ends lost 5 bases at V and 6 bases at J; junction bases unmatched: 8. The V gene's germline CDR1 is LNHDA and CDR2 SQIVND (reference sequence).

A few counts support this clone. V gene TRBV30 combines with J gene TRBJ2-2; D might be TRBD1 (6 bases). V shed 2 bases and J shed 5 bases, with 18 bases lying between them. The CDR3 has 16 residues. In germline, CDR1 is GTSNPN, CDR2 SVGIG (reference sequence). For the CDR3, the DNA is TGTGCCTGGAGTCAAACAGGGTACTCCCGAACCGGGGAGCTGTTTTTT. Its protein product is CAWSQTGYSRTGELFF. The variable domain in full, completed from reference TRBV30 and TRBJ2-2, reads SQTIHQWPATLVQPVGSPLSLECTVEGTSNPNLYWYRQAAGRGLQLLFYSVGIGQISSEVPQNLSASRPQDRQFILSSKKLLLSDSGFYLCAWSQTGYSRTGELFFGEGSRLTVL.

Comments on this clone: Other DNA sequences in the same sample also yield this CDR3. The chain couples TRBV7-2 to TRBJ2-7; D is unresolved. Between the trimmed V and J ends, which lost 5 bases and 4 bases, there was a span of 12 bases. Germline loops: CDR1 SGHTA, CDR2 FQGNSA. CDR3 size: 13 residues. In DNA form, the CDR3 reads TGTGCCAGCAGCCTTGCCTCACGGTACGAGCAGTACTTC. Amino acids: CASSLASRYEQYF.

The CDR3 sequence: CSSIQGNQETQYF. CDR3 in DNA: TGCAGCTCAATACAGGGTAACCAAGAGACCCAGTACTTC. The chain combines TRBV29-1 with TRBJ2-5, with D possibly matching TRBD1 (6 bases). CDR1 SQVTM and CDR2 ANQGSEA come from the germline V gene. This CDR3 spans 13 amino acids. Trimming removed 8 bases from V and 0 bases from J, with 13 bases in between.

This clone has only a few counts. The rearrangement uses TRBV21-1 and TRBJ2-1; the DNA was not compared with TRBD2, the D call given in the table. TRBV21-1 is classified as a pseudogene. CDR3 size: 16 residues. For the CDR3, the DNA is TGTGCCAGATGTAGGCCCAGCCGACTCTGCTACAATGAGCAGTTCTTC. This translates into CARCRPSRLCYNEQFF.

The CDR3 loop is CASSTTGERRGYTF. The CDR3 nucleotides read TGTGCCAGCAGTACGACAGGGGAACGTAGAGGCTACACCTTC. This chain connects TRBV27 to TRBJ1-2; 8 bases align to TRBD1. CDR3 length equals 14 residues. CDR1 is MNHEY and CDR2 is SMNVEV in the germline V gene (reference sequence). J lost 8 bases, V lost 5 bases, and 10 bases had no gene match.

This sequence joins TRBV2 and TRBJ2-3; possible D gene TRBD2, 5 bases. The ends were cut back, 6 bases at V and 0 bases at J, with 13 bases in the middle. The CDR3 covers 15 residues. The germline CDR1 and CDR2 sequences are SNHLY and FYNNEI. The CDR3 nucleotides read TGTGCCAGCAGGACTGACTACCTAAGCACAGATACGCAGTATTTT. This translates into CASRTDYLSTDTQYF.

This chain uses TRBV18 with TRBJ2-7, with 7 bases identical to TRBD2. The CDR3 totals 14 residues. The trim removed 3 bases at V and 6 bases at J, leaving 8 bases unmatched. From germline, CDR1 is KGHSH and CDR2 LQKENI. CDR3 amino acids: CASSPGGSSPEQYF. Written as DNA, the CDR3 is TGTGCCAGCTCACCGGGGGGGAGCTCTCCCGAGCAGTACTTC.

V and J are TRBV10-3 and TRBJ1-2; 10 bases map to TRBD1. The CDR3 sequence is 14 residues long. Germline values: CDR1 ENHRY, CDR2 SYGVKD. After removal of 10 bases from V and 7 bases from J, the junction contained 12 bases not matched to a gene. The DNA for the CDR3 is TGTGCCACCAAGAATACCGGGACAGGGGTTGGCTACACCTTC. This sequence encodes CATKNTGTGVGYTF.

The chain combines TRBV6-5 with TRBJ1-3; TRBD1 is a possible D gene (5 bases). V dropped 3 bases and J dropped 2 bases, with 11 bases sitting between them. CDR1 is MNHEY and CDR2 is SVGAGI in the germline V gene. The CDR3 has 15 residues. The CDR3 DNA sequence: TGTGCCAGCAGTTATTATGACAGACCTGGAAACACCATATATTTT. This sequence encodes CASSYYDRPGNTIYF.

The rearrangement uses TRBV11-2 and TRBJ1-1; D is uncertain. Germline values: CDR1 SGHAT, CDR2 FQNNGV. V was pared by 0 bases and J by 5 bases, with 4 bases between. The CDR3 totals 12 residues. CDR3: CASSLDRTEAFF. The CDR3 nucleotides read TGTGCCAGCAGCTTAGATCGGACTGAAGCTTTCTTT. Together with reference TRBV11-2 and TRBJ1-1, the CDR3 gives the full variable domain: EAGVAQSPRYKIIEKRQSVAFWCNPISGHATLYWYQQILGQGPKLLIQFQNNGVVDDSQLPKDRFSAERLKGVDSTLKIQPAKLEDSAVYLCASSLDRTEAFFGQGTRLTVV.

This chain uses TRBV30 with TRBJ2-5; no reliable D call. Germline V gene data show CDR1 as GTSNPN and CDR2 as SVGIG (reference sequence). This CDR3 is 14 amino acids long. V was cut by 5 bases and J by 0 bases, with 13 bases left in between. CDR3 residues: CAWLPGVHQETQYF. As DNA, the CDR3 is TGTGCCTGGCTCCCCGGAGTGCACCAAGAGACCCAGTACTTC.